The 23 T cell receptor beta chains presented below share a single source sample, sequenced in a study of CD8 T cells in Susac syndrome. When the RNA was reverse transcribed, random hexamers were used with an input of about 0.45 to 1 ug. TCRdb re-analysed the immunoSEQ multiplex PCR reads in MiXCR, keeping a single row per CDR3 protein. The repertoire has a few hundred thousand distinct CDR3 sequences, around 85% of them found once; the top ten carry approximately 0.12%. Specimen: CD8+ T cells from PBMCs. These receptors were obtained from a human donor with multiple sclerosis.

V and J are TRBV13 and TRBJ1-5; D ambiguous. The germline gives CDR1 PRHDT, CDR2 FYEKMQ (reference sequence). With 5 bases removed from V and 0 bases from J, the gap between germline ends came to 8 bases. The CDR3 loop spans 14 amino acids. CDR3: CASSKGVSNQPQHF. In DNA form, the CDR3 reads TGTGCCAGCAGCAAGGGAGTTAGCAATCAGCCCCAGCATTTT.

This clonotype was detected a few times. The chain employs TRBV6-5 and TRBJ2-2; D gene ambiguous. Germline CDR1 reads MNHEY; CDR2 reads SVGAGI. This CDR3 is 14 amino acids long. V was trimmed by 2 bases and J by 8 bases, leaving 12 bases between them. CDR3 coding DNA: TGTGCCAGCAGTTACAACCTCGGAAGAGGGGAGCTGTTTTTT. It is translated as CASSYNLGRGELFF.

The chain links TRBV6-2 or TRBV6-3 to TRBJ2-1; 9 positions agree with TRBD2. Trimming at V came to 0 bases and at J to 4 bases, leaving 22 bases not matched to a gene. Looked up from germline, CDR1 is MNHEY and CDR2 is SVGEGT. The CDR3 runs 22 residues. The CDR3 DNA is TGTGCCAGCAGTTACTCGATCGGCAGGGATTGGGTAGCGGGAGAACCTTACAATGAGCAGTTCTTC. Encoded protein: CASSYSIGRDWVAGEPYNEQFF.

The sample holds a few counts of this clonotype. The chain recombines TRBV20-1 with TRBJ2-5; D is ambiguous. Germline CDR1 and CDR2: DFQATT and SNEGSKA (reference sequence). This CDR3 has 14 residues. V lost 0 bases, J lost 1 base, and 9 bases lay in between. This CDR3 reads CSARDPVSQETQYF. The CDR3 DNA reads TGCAGTGCTAGAGATCCTGTCAGCCAAGAGACCCAGTACTTC.

This clonotype was counted only a few times. The chain couples TRBV27 to TRBJ2-7; 8 bases are a match to TRBD1. The germline V gene has CDR1 MNHEY and CDR2 SMNVEV (reference sequence). V was pared by 9 bases and J by 4 bases, with 8 bases of the junction left unmatched. The length of the CDR3 is 13 residues. This chain's CDR3 is CASSGGLTYEQYF. CDR3 sequence (DNA): TGTGCCAGTTCAGGGGGCCTGACGTACGAGCAGTACTTC.

The chain has TRBV11-2 and TRBJ2-7, with a possible D match to TRBD2 (7 bases). CDR1 and CDR2 (germline): SGHAT, FQNNGV. The ends were cut back, 1 base at V and 6 bases at J, with 13 bases in the middle. The CDR3 loop spans 14 amino acids. CDR3 nucleotides: TGTGCCAGCAGCTTAGTGGGGGGGCTCGCCGAGCAGTACTTC. Its protein is CASSLVGGLAEQYF. Filled out from reference TRBV11-2 and TRBJ2-7, the complete variable domain reads EAGVAQSPRYKIIEKRQSVAFWCNPISGHATLYWYQQILGQGPKLLIQFQNNGVVDDSQLPKDRFSAERLKGVDSTLKIQPAKLEDSAVYLCASSLVGGLAEQYFGPGTRLTVT.

J is TRBJ2-1 and V is TRBV4-1; unclear D gene. The length of the CDR3 is 13 residues. The ends were cut back, 4 bases at V and 9 bases at J, with 13 bases in the middle. Germline lookup yields CDR1 MGHRA and CDR2 YSYEKL. The CDR3 DNA reads TGCGCCAGCAGCCCCCTGGGATCGGGTGAGCAGTTCTTC. Protein: CASSPLGSGEQFF.

This sequence joins TRBV11-2 and TRBJ2-3; 8 positions agree with TRBD2. Germline values: CDR1 SGHAT, CDR2 FQNNGV. The length of the CDR3 is 16 residues. V was pared by 6 bases and J by 2 bases, with 10 bases of the junction left unmatched. The DNA of the CDR3 is TGTGCCAGCAGTTCCTGGGGGCGGGGGGCCACAGATACGCAGTATTTT. Its protein is CASSSWGRGATDTQYF.

This clonotype was counted a single time. The chain employs TRBV9 and TRBJ2-2, with 8 bases that match TRBD1. Germline loops: CDR1 SGDLS, CDR2 YYNGEE. The CDR3 sequence is 17 residues long. Germline trimming cut 4 bases from V and 1 base from J; bases unmatched to any gene: 9. CDR3 nucleotides: TGTGCCAGCAGCACACGCCGGGACAGGCGGAACACCGGGGAGCTGTTTTTT. It specifies CASSTRRDRRNTGELFF.

The chain links TRBV28 to TRBJ2-7, with D tentatively TRBD2 (5 bases). The CDR3 covers 12 residues. Germline CDR1 and CDR2: MDHEN and SYDVKM. Trimming pared 11 bases from V and 0 bases from J, leaving 11 bases between. The CDR3 is CASERDSYEQYF. CDR3 sequence (DNA): TGTGCCTCAGAACGGGACTCCTACGAGCAGTACTTC.

The chain joins TRBV18 to TRBJ2-1; a possible D gene is TRBD2 (6 bases). CDR1 KGHSH and CDR2 LQKENI come from the germline V gene. The CDR3 length is 15 residues. Trimming took off 2 bases at V and 14 bases at J, with 22 bases between the two ends. The CDR3 protein is CASSPGVGLLDEEFF. CDR3 DNA sequence: TGTGCCAGCTCACCAGGGGTGGGACTGTTAGACGAAGAGTTCTTC.

The V call is TRBV20-1, the J call TRBJ2-3; maybe TRBD2 (6 bases). This CDR3 has 15 amino acids. Germline V gene lookup returns CDR1 DFQATT and CDR2 SNEGSKA (reference sequence). Trimming took 4 bases from V and 0 from J, leaving 14 bases between them. CDR3 sequence: CSATNIAASTDTQYF. The CDR3 coding sequence is TGCAGTGCTACCAATATAGCGGCTAGCACAGATACGCAGTATTTT.

DNA of the CDR3: TGTGCCACCAGTGATGCAGGCTCCTACAATGAGCAGTTCTTC. Protein sequence: CATSDAGSYNEQFF. J is TRBJ2-1 and V is TRBV24-1; D remains unclear. CDR1 is KGHDR, CDR2 SFDVKD, per germline. Between the trimmed V and J ends, which lost 3 bases and 0 bases, there was a span of 5 bases. The CDR3 has 14 residues.

This sequence joins TRBV2 and TRBJ2-2; 12 bases match TRBD2. The ends lost 3 bases at V and 4 bases at J; junction bases unmatched: 3. CDR1 is SNHLY, CDR2 FYNNEI, per germline. The CDR3 extends over 16 amino acids. CDR3 in amino acids: CASSDTSGGSTGELFF. In DNA form, the CDR3 reads TGTGCCAGCAGTGATACTAGCGGGGGGTCCACCGGGGAGCTGTTTTTT.

The chain joins TRBV25-1 to TRBJ2-5; 11 bases are shared with TRBD1. The germline gives CDR1 MGHDK, CDR2 SYGVNS. The CDR3 runs to 14 residues. The junction had 10 bases not matched to a gene; V was cut back by 11 bases and J by 5 bases. CDR3 sequence: CAASGQGAGETQYF. The CDR3 DNA is TGTGCCGCCTCTGGACAGGGGGCCGGGGAGACCCAGTACTTC.

The chain couples TRBV7-6 to TRBJ1-1, with D perhaps TRBD1 (5 bases). This CDR3 is built from 15 residues. Germline V lookup: CDR1 SGHVS, CDR2 FNYEAQ. V was pared by 2 bases and J by 0 bases, with 10 bases between. This CDR3 reads CASSLRGSMNTEAFF. The CDR3 nucleotides read TGTGCCAGCAGCTTACGGGGCAGCATGAACACTGAAGCTTTCTTT. The full variable domain, rest sourced from reference TRBV7-6 and TRBJ1-1, is GAGVSQSPRYKVTKRGQDVALRCDPISGHVSLYWYRQALGQGPEFLTYFNYEAQQDKSGLPNDRFSAERPEGSISTLTIQRTEQRDSAMYRCASSLRGSMNTEAFFGQGTRLTVV.

V is TRBV7-9 and J is TRBJ1-4, with no clear D. The germline V gene encodes CDR1 SEHNR and CDR2 FQNEAQ (reference sequence). With 5 bases removed from V and 4 bases from J, the gap between germline ends came to 14 bases. The CDR3 covers 15 residues. CDR3 bases: TGTGCCAGCAGCCCCATGCTGCGGGATAATGAAAAACTGTTTTTT. Translated: CASSPMLRDNEKLFF.

The chain combines TRBV19 with TRBJ1-2; 7 nucleotides align to TRBD1. This CDR3 comprises 13 residues. V lost 5 bases to trimming and J lost 5 bases; unmatched junction nucleotides: 5. The germline V gene encodes CDR1 LNHDA and CDR2 SQIVND (reference sequence). CDR3 in DNA: TGTGCCAGTAGTCACGGGACAGAATATGGCTACACCTTC. Amino acid sequence: CASSHGTEYGYTF.

Regarding this clonotype: Its ends do not fully match the called genes, so a read error is possible. The chain couples TRBV11-2 to TRBJ2-5, with 10 bases identical to TRBD1. The CDR3 sequence is 15 residues long. The V gene's germline CDR1 is SGHAT and CDR2 FQNNGV. DNA of the CDR3: TGTGCCAGCAGTTTAGGGACAGGGGCCGCCGAGACCCAGTACTTC. Its protein is CASSLGTGAAETQYF. The full variable domain, rest sourced from reference TRBV11-2 and TRBJ2-5, is EAGVAQSPRYKIIEKRQSVAFWCNPISGHATLYWYQQILGQGPKLLIQFQNNGVVDDSQLPKDRFSAERLKGVDSTLKIQPAKLEDSAVYLCASSLGTGAAETQYFGPGTRLLVL.

This chain uses TRBV9 with TRBJ2-7; 8 bases are a match to TRBD2. V shed 1 base and J 4 bases; nucleotides not matched to a gene: 13. This CDR3 has 17 residues. From germline, CDR1 is SGDLS and CDR2 YYNGEE. CDR3 in amino acids: CASSVNPRREAKYEQYF. The CDR3 DNA is TGTGCCAGCAGCGTAAACCCACGGCGGGAGGCAAAGTACGAGCAGTACTTC. Looking up the rest from reference TRBV9 and TRBJ2-7 gives the full variable domain: DSGVTQTPKHLITATGQRVTLRCSPRSGDLSVYWYQQSLDQGLQFLIQYYNGEERAKGNILERFSAQQFPDLHSELNLSSLELGDSALYFCASSVNPRREAKYEQYFGPGTRLTVT.

J is TRBJ1-1 and V is TRBV5-1; a possible D gene is TRBD1 (6 bases). Germline V gives CDR1 SGHRS, CDR2 YFSETQ. The ends were cut back, 8 bases at V and 0 bases at J, with 14 bases in the middle. The CDR3 covers 14 residues. The CDR3 region has the DNA TGCGCCAGTAACCCAGGGGCCTTGAACACTGAAGCTTTCTTT. Translated: CASNPGALNTEAFF.

This chain uses TRBV27 with TRBJ1-1; D unresolved. The V end lost 2 bases, the J end lost 5 bases, and 9 bases lay between the germline ends. The germline V gene encodes CDR1 MNHEY and CDR2 SMNVEV (reference sequence). The CDR3 extends over 13 amino acids. The CDR3 DNA is TGTGCCAGCAGTTTACGGGCCCTAACTGAAGCTTTCTTT. This encodes CASSLRALTEAFF.

The V gene is TRBV28, the J gene TRBJ1-4; D is uncertain. Germline V gene sequence: CDR1 MDHEN, CDR2 SYDVKM. V was clipped by 3 bases and J by 3 bases, with 5 bases between them. The CDR3 contains 13 residues. The CDR3 region is CASSFEANEKLFF. The CDR3 region has the DNA TGTGCCAGCAGTTTTGAAGCTAATGAAAAACTGTTTTTT.